This TCR beta chain is from a study of blood T cell repertoires in COVID-19. Original methodology: By means of reference gene primer amplification, nucleated cell counts were estimated. Generated by immunoSEQ multiplex PCR, the TCRdb table keeps only in-frame clones and is missing some. Clone size and V and J calls were adopted from that table, with D and trimming inferred from the DNA. The table includes approximately 200,000 clones, nearly 90% detected once. This CDR3 contains 15 residues. The V gene's germline CDR1 is SGHTA and CDR2 FQGNSA. Trimming removed 5 bases from V and 6 bases from J, with 20 bases in between.

The TCR comes from a man under 40 who had recovered from COVID-19. The chain employs TRBV7-2 and TRBJ2-7, with a weak D call TRBD1 (6 bases). The specimen sequenced was PBMCs or T cells enriched from blood (not recorded which). CDR3 sequence (DNA): TGTGCCAGCAGCAAAACGACAGGTATAGGGCGCGAGCAGTACTTC. Protein sequence: CASSKTTGIGREQYF.